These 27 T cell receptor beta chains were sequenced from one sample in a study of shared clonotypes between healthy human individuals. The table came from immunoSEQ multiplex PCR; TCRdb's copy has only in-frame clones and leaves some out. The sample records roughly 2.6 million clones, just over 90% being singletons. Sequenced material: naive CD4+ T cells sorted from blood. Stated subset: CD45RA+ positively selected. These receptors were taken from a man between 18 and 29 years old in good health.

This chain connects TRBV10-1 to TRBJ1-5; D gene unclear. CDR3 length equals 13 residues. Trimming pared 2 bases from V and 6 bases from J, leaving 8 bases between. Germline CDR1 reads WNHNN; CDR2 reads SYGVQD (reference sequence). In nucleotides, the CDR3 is TGCGCCAGCAGTGAGAACGGAGGTCAGCCCCAGCATTTT. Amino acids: CASSENGGQPQHF.

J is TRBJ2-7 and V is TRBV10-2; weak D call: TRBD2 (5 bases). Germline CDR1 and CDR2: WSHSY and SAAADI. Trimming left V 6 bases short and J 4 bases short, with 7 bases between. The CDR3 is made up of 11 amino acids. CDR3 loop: CASRRGYEQYF. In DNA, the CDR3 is TGCGCCAGCAGACGGGGTTACGAGCAGTACTTC.

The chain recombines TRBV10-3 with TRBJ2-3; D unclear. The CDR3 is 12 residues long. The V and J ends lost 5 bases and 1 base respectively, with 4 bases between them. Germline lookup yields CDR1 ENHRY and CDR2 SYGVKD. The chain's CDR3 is CAISKGTDTQYF. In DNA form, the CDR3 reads TGTGCCATCAGTAAAGGCACAGATACGCAGTATTTT.

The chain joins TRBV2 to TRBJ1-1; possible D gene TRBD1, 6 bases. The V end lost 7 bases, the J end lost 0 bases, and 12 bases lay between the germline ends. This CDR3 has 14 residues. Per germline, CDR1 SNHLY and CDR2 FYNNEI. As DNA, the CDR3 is TGTGCCAGCAAGGGGGGACCGTTGAACACTGAAGCTTTCTTT. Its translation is CASKGGPLNTEAFF. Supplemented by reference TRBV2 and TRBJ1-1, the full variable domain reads EPEVTQTPSHQVTQMGQEVILRCVPISNHLYFYWYRQILGQKVEFLVSFYNNEISEKSEIFDDQFSVERPDGSNFTLKIRSTKLEDSAMYFCASKGGPLNTEAFFGQGTRLTVV.

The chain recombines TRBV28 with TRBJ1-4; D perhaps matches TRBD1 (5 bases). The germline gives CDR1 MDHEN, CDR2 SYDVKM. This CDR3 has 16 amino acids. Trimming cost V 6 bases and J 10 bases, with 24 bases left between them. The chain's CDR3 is CASRTQRGQGKRKLFF. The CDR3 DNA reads TGTGCCAGCAGAACCCAACGCGGACAAGGAAAAAGAAAACTGTTTTTT.

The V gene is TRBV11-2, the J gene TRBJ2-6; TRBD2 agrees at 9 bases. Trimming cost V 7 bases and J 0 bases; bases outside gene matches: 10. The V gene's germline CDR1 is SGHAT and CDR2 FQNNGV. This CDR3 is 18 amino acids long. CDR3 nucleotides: TGTGCCAGCAACTCGGAAGGACTAGCGCTCTCTGGGGCCAACGTCCTGACTTTC. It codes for CASNSEGLALSGANVLTF.

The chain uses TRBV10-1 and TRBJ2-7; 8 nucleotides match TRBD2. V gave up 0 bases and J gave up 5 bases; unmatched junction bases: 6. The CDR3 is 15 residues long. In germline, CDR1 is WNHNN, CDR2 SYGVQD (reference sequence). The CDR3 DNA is TGCGCCAGCAGTGAGTCACGGGGGGGGCTCGACGAGCAGTACTTC. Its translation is CASSESRGGLDEQYF.

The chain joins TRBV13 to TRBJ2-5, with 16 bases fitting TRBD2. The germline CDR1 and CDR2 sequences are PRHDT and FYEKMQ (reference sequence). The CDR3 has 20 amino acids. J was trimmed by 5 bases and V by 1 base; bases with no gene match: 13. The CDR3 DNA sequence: TGTGCCAGCAGCTTAGCTTCCCTCTCGGGACTAGCGGGGGGGCTTGAGACCCAGTACTTC. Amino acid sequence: CASSLASLSGLAGGLETQYF.

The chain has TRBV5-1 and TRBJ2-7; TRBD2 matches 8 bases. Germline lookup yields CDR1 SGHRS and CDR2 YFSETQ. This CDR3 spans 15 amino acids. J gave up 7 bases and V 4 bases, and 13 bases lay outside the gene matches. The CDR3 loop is CASSPRSGGAGEQYF. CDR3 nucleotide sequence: TGCGCCAGCAGCCCGCGAAGCGGGGGCGCGGGGGAGCAGTACTTC.

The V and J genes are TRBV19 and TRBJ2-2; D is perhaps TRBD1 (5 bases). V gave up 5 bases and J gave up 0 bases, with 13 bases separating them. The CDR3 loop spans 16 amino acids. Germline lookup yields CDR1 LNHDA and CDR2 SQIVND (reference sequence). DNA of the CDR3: TGTGCCAGTAGTGCGACAGCGACAACGAACACCGGGGAGCTGTTTTTT. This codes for CASSATATTNTGELFF.

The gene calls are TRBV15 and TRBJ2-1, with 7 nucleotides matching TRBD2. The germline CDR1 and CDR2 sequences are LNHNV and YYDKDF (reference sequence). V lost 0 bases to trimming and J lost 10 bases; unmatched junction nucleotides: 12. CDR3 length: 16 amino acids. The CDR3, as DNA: TGTGCCACCAGCAGAGATCCGGGGCTAGCGGTAGGAGAGCAGTTCTTC. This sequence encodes CATSRDPGLAVGEQFF.

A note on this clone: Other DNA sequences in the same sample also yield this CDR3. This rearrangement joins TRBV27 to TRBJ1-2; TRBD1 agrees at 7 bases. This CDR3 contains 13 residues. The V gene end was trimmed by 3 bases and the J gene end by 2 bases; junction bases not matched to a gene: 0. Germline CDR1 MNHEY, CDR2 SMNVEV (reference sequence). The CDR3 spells CASSFRGNYGYTF. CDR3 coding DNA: TGTGCCAGCAGTTTCAGGGGGAACTATGGCTACACCTTC.

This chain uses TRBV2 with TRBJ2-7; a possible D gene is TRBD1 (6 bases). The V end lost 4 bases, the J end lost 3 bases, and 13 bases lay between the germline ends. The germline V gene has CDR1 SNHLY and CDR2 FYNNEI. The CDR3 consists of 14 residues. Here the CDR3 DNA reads TGTGCCAGCAGTGGCCAGGGGAGTATCTACGAGCAGTACTTC. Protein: CASSGQGSIYEQYF.

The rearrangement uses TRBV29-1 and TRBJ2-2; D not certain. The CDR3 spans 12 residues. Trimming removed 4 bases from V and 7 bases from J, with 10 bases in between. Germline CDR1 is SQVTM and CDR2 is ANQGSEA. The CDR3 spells CSVAGASGELFF. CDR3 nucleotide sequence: TGCAGCGTTGCGGGCGCCAGCGGGGAGCTGTTTTTT.

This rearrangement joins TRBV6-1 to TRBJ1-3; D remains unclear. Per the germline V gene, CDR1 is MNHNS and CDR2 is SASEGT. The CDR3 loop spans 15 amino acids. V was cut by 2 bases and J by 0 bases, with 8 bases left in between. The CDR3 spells CASSEILLSGNTIYF. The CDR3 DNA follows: TGTGCCAGCAGTGAAATCCTCCTCTCTGGAAACACCATATATTTT.

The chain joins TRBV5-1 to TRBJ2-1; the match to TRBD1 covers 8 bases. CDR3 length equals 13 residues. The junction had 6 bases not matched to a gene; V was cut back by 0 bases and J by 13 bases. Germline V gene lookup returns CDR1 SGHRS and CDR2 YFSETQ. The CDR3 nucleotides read TGCGCCAGCAGCTTGGCGTTGACAGGGGCCCAGTTCTTC. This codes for CASSLALTGAQFF.

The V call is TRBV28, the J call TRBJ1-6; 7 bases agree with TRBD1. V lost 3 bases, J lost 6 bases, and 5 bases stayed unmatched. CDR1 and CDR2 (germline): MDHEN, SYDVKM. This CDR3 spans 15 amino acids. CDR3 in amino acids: CASSFGQGGNSPLHF. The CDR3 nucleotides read TGTGCCAGCAGTTTCGGGCAGGGGGGTAATTCACCCCTCCACTTT.

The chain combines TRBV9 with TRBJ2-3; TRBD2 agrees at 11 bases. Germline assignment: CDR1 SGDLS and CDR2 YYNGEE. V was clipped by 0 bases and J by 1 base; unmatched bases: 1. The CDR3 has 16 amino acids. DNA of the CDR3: TGTGCCAGCAGCGTAGCGACTAGCGGGGGCACAGATACGCAGTATTTT. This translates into CASSVATSGGTDTQYF.

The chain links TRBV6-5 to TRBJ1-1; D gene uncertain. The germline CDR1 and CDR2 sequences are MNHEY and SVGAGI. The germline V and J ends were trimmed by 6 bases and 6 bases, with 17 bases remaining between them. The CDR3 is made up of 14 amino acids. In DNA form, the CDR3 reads TGTGCCAGCAGAGGATTAAGGAGGGCCGCTGAAGCTTTCTTT. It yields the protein CASRGLRRAAEAFF.

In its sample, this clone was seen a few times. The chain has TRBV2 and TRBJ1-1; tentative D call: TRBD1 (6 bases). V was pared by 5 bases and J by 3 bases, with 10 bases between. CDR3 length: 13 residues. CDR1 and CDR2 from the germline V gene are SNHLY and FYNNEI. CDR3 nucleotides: TGTGCCAGCAGTATTGGACAGTACACTGAAGCTTTCTTT. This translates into CASSIGQYTEAFF.

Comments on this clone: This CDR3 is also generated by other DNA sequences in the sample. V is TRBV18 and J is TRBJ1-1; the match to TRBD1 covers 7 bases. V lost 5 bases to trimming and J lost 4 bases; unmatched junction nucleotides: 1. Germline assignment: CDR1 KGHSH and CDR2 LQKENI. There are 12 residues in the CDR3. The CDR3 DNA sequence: TGTGCCAGCTCAGGGGACAGCACTGAAGCTTTCTTT. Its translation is CASSGDSTEAFF.

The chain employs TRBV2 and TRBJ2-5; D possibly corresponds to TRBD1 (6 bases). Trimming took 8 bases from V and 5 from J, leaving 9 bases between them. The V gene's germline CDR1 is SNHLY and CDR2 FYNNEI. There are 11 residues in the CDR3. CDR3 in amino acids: CASEQGETQYF. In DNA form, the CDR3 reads TGTGCCAGCGAACAGGGTGAGACCCAGTACTTC.

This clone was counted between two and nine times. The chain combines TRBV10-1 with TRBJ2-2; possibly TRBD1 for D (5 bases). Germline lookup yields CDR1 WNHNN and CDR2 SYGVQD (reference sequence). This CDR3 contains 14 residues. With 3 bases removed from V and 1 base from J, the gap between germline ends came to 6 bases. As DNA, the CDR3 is TGCGCCAGCAGTGATGGACAGAACACCGGGGAGCTGTTTTTT. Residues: CASSDGQNTGELFF.

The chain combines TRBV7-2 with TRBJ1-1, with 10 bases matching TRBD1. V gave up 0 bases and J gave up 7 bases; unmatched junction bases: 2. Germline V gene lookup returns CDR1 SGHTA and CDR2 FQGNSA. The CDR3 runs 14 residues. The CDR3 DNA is TGTGCCAGCAGCTTAGCCCGGGACAGGGGTGAAGCTTTCTTT. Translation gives CASSLARDRGEAFF.

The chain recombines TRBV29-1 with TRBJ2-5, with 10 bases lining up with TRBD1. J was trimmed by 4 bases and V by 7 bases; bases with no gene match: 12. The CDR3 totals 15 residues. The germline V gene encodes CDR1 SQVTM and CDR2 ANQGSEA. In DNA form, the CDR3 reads TGCAGCGCAACCCCGGGACAGGGGTTAGGAGAGACCCAGTACTTC. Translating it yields CSATPGQGLGETQYF.

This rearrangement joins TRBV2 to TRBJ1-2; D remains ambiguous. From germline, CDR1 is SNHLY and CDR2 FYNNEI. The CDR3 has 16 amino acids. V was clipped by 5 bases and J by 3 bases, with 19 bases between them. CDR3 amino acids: CASSSLDPLAYYGYTF. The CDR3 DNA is TGTGCCAGCAGTTCGCTTGACCCGCTCGCCTACTATGGCTACACCTTC.

The CDR3, as DNA: TGCAGCGTCTCGGTTAACGCGGGGGTGGAGACCCAGTACTTC. It translates to CSVSVNAGVETQYF. This chain uses TRBV29-1 with TRBJ2-5; 7 bases are a match to TRBD2. J was trimmed by 5 bases and V by 6 bases; bases with no gene match: 12. Germline CDR1 SQVTM, CDR2 ANQGSEA. The CDR3 runs 14 residues.